This entry concerns a single TCR beta chain. The antigen remains unidentified. A universal primer binding site was introduced by template switching. The final cDNA contained unique molecular identifiers. TCRdb analysed the 5' RACE reads with MiXCR anew, one entry per CDR3 protein. This repertoire shows about 340,000 distinct CDR3 sequences, approximately 13% found once; its top ten account for just over 7%. The CDR3 runs 14 residues. V was shortened by 2 bases and J by 2 bases, with 9 bases between the two germline ends. Germline V gene sequence: CDR1 MNHEY, CDR2 SMNVEV (reference sequence). This sample was included in a study of identical twins. Whole-study findings and limits: Interpretation of the results relied on cross-sectional statistical analysis and not on following the same donors. Out-of-frame alpha sequences common to twins were enriched for low generation probability. Whereas memory repertoires showed no such difference, abundant cord blood beta clonotypes carried fewer insertions.

This sample was shared with a second study, whose subject was yellow fever vaccine responses in identical twins.

The receptor comes from a woman aged 18-29 years in good health. Sequenced input: CD8+ T cells sorted from blood. This chain joins TRBV27 and TRBJ1-2; no clear D. The CDR3 loop is CASSLAGQNYGYTF. In DNA, the CDR3 is TGTGCCAGCAGTTTAGCTGGGCAAAACTATGGCTACACCTTC.